This T cell receptor beta chain was obtained from a study of control samples from healthy donors and cancer patients. Germline V gene data show CDR1 as WSHSY and CDR2 as SAAADI. Trimming left V 0 bases short and J 9 bases short, with 6 bases between. This CDR3 has 13 residues. TCRdb's copy holds only in-frame clones and misses some; the assay was immunoSEQ multiplex PCR. Among about 120,000 clones listed, around 89% were seen once. The clonotype originates from a man aged 35 to 55 in good health. The rearrangement uses TRBV10-2 and TRBJ1-6; D gene uncertain. Sequenced input: blood. CDR3 protein: CASSESGFSPLHF. The CDR3 DNA reads as TGCGCCAGCAGTGAGTCAGGGTTTTCACCCCTCCACTTT.